The sequence of this T cell receptor beta chain was determined in a study of T cell responses to AZD1222 COVID-19 vaccine. As to this clone: What it binds is unknown.

This CDR3 region has 12 residues. Germline V gene data show CDR1 as LGHNA and CDR2 as YNFKEQ. Trimming cost V 0 bases and J 11 bases, with 10 bases left between them. Study results and caveats: There were repertoire samples only from the period after the peak T cell response.

Sequencing was performed with immunoSEQ multiplex PCR; in TCRdb, only in-frame clones are kept and a portion is missing. The sample holds fewer than 300,000 clones, about 92% seen once. The sample here was peripheral blood, taken on day 0 of AZD1222 vaccination. The chain has TRBV4-2 and TRBJ1-1; D uncertain. This TCR derives from an adult in good health. CDR3 sequence reads: CASSQDGREAFF. CDR3 sequence (DNA): TGTGCCAGCAGCCAAGACGGTAGAGAGGCTTTCTTT.